The 26 T cell receptor beta chains below all came from one sample that was sequenced in a study of cytomegalovirus exposure and HLA in healthy donors. PCR amplification relied on 60 Vbeta primers (plus 13 Jbeta primers). Some clones are missing from TCRdb's copy, which holds only in-frame ones; the method was immunoSEQ multiplex PCR. The sample includes approximately 170,000 clones, approximately 79% of them seen just once. Specimen: PBMCs. The receptors were sampled from a woman younger than 35 in good health and CMV-seronegative.

This clone was seen more than once but under ten times. Additional DNA sequences in this sample encode the identical CDR3. The chain recombines TRBV5-6 with TRBJ1-1; D ambiguous. The CDR3 extends over 14 amino acids. The V gene's germline CDR1 is SGHDT and CDR2 YYEEEE. Trimming took off 0 bases at V and 2 bases at J, with 8 bases between the two ends. CDR3 in DNA: TGTGCCAGCAGCTTGGCGCCGGGTAACACTGAAGCTTTCTTT. The encoded protein is CASSLAPGNTEAFF.

The CDR3 loop is CSVEDPVLAGGPNEQYF. CDR3 nucleotide sequence: TGCAGCGTTGAAGATCCCGTACTAGCGGGAGGGCCAAACGAGCAGTACTTC. V usage is TRBV29-1 and J usage is TRBJ2-7; the match to TRBD2 covers 13 bases. CDR1 and CDR2 (germline): SQVTM, ANQGSEA. V shed 0 bases and J 5 bases; nucleotides not matched to a gene: 10. CDR3 length: 17 amino acids.

The chain is built from TRBV15 and TRBJ2-7, with TRBD1 as a possible D gene (5 bases). Trimming shortened V by 1 base and J by 6 bases, and 16 bases separated the two germline ends. This CDR3 is 15 amino acids long. The germline gives CDR1 LNHNV, CDR2 YYDKDF (reference sequence). The CDR3 region is CATSRGPKGVSEQYF. The CDR3 DNA sequence: TGTGCCACCAGCAGAGGGCCCAAAGGGGTATCCGAGCAGTACTTC. Supplemented by reference TRBV15 and TRBJ2-7, the full variable domain reads DAMVIQNPRYQVTQFGKPVTLSCSQTLNHNVMYWYQQKSSQAPKLLFHYYDKDFNNEADTPDNFQSRRPNTSFCFLDIRSPGLGDTAMYLCATSRGPKGVSEQYFGPGTRLTVT.

This chain connects TRBV19 to TRBJ2-2; D gene uncertain. The CDR3 has 14 amino acids. V lost 8 bases and J lost 1, with 11 bases in between. Germline CDR1 and CDR2: LNHDA and SQIVND (reference sequence). The CDR3 loop reads CASVKRLNTGELFF. DNA for the CDR3: TGTGCCAGTGTAAAGCGTTTGAACACCGGGGAGCTGTTTTTT.

This clone was seen just once. CDR3 region: CASSRSGGGQGGYTF. DNA of the CDR3: TGCGCCAGCAGCCGATCGGGCGGGGGACAGGGGGGCTACACCTTC. This chain uses TRBV4-1 with TRBJ1-2, with 10 bases fitting TRBD1. Germline-derived CDR1 and CDR2 are MGHRA and YSYEKL. The CDR3 has 15 amino acids. V shed 4 bases and J 8 bases; nucleotides not matched to a gene: 10.

This chain uses TRBV2 with TRBJ1-1; D unclear. The CDR3 runs to 13 residues. The germline CDR1 and CDR2 sequences are SNHLY and FYNNEI. The ends were cut back, 0 bases at V and 10 bases at J, with 12 bases in the middle. The CDR3 protein is CASSEAIPAGAFF. DNA for the CDR3: TGTGCCAGCAGTGAAGCGATTCCAGCAGGAGCTTTCTTT.

The rearrangement joins TRBV30 to TRBJ2-5; D may be TRBD1 (6 bases). The CDR3 runs to 13 residues. CDR1 and CDR2 (germline): GTSNPN, SVGIG (reference sequence). V lost 3 bases and J 8 bases, leaving 16 bases between the germline ends. The CDR3 DNA reads TGTGCCTGGAGGATCAAGACAGGAAAAACCCAGTACTTC. Amino acid sequence: CAWRIKTGKTQYF.

This CDR3 reads CASSLTSQWAQGPANTGELFF. CDR3 in DNA: TGTGCCAGCAGCTTAACCTCCCAGTGGGCCCAGGGGCCAGCGAACACCGGGGAGCTGTTTTTT. The chain uses TRBV13 and TRBJ2-2; D possibly corresponds to TRBD1 (6 bases). With 2 bases removed from V and 0 bases from J, the gap between germline ends came to 25 bases. The CDR3 is made up of 21 amino acids. Germline CDR1 reads PRHDT; CDR2 reads FYEKMQ (reference sequence). The complete variable domain, with remaining parts taken from reference TRBV13 and TRBJ2-2, reads AAGVIQSPRHLIKEKRETATLKCYPIPRHDTVYWYQQGPGQDPQFLISFYEKMQSDKGSIPDRFSAQQFSDYHSELNMSSLELGDSALYFCASSLTSQWAQGPANTGELFFGEGSRLTVL.

The chain couples TRBV2 to TRBJ1-3, with D uncertain. The CDR3 contains 13 residues. The germline V gene encodes CDR1 SNHLY and CDR2 FYNNEI. Trimming pared 0 bases from V and 8 bases from J, leaving 8 bases between. The CDR3 spells CASSEALRDTIYF. DNA of the CDR3: TGTGCCAGCAGTGAAGCGCTTCGGGACACCATATATTTT.

This rearrangement joins TRBV5-4 to TRBJ2-5, with 8 bases identical to TRBD1. The better agreement between TRBJ2-7 and the DNA end casts doubt on the J call. Germline CDR1 SGHNT, CDR2 YYREEE (reference sequence). CDR3 length: 13 residues. In DNA form, the CDR3 reads TGTGCCAGCAGGTCGACAGGGGAGTACGAGCAGTACTTC. Amino acids: CASRSTGEYEQYF.

The V gene is TRBV30, the J gene TRBJ1-6, with D maybe TRBD1 (5 bases). This CDR3 has 13 residues. Germline V lookup: CDR1 GTSNPN, CDR2 SVGIG (reference sequence). V was trimmed by 4 bases and J by 1 base, leaving 5 bases between them. The CDR3 reads CAWTGSYNSPLHF. CDR3 nucleotides: TGTGCCTGGACAGGGTCCTATAATTCACCCCTCCACTTT.

The count of this clone is one. The chain carries TRBV7-9 and TRBJ1-2; 9 nucleotides align to TRBD1. From germline, CDR1 is SEHNR and CDR2 FQNEAQ (reference sequence). The CDR3 has 16 amino acids. V lost 1 base to trimming and J lost 4 bases; unmatched junction nucleotides: 7. The CDR3 region is CASSLGGTGLFYGYTF. The CDR3 DNA follows: TGTGCCAGCAGCTTAGGCGGGACAGGGCTATTCTATGGCTACACCTTC.

This clone was counted between two and nine times. The genes are TRBV7-6 and TRBJ1-1; 7 positions agree with TRBD1. Germline V gives CDR1 SGHVS, CDR2 FNYEAQ. V was clipped by 0 bases and J by 8 bases; unmatched bases: 6. CDR3 length: 14 amino acids. The CDR3 nucleotides read TGTGCCAGCAGCTTAGCTGACAGGGCGTTAGAAGCTTTCTTT. Translation gives CASSLADRALEAFF.

This clone was seen a handful of times. V gene TRBV10-2 combines with J gene TRBJ2-2; tentative D call: TRBD2 (5 bases). CDR1 and CDR2 (germline): WSHSY, SAAADI. The CDR3 consists of 15 residues. Trimming removed 4 bases from V and 0 bases from J, with 9 bases in between. CDR3 sequence: CASSVDSPNTGELFF. In nucleotides, the CDR3 is TGCGCCAGCAGTGTGGACTCACCGAACACCGGGGAGCTGTTTTTT.

The chain employs TRBV14 and TRBJ1-6; D remains ambiguous. CDR3 length: 16 residues. From germline, CDR1 is SGHDN and CDR2 FVKESK. Trimming pared 0 bases from V and 7 bases from J, leaving 13 bases between. Here the CDR3 DNA reads TGTGCCAGCAGCCAAGATATCTGGCAACCAAATTCACCCCTCCACTTT. This sequence encodes CASSQDIWQPNSPLHF.

The sample holds a few counts of this clone. The rearrangement joins TRBV27 to TRBJ1-5; 9 bases align to TRBD1. The CDR3 is 13 residues long. Germline values: CDR1 MNHEY, CDR2 SMNVEV (reference sequence). Trimming cost V 6 bases and J 9 bases; bases outside gene matches: 6. CDR3 amino acids: CASSRDRDGPQHF. The CDR3 bases are TGTGCCAGCAGCCGGGACAGGGATGGGCCCCAGCATTTT.

The table lists this clone with a few counts. This chain uses TRBV27 with TRBJ2-7, with D possibly TRBD2 on 5 matching bases. CDR3 length: 16 residues. Germline V gene data show CDR1 as MNHEY and CDR2 as SMNVEV (reference sequence). V lost 5 bases and J lost 4, with 21 bases in between. The CDR3 loop is CASSPLGPAPGYEQYF. The CDR3 nucleotides are TGTGCCAGCAGTCCCCTGGGTCCGGCCCCGGGATACGAGCAGTACTTC.

On this clone: The junction departs from the called germline gene at one end, perhaps through a read error. The CDR3 bases are TGTTCCAGCAGCTTCGGGAGTTACAATGAGCAGTTCTTC. The encoded protein is CSSSFGSYNEQFF. The chain recombines TRBV7-9 with TRBJ2-1, with a tentative D call TRBD2 (6 bases). Germline V gene sequence: CDR1 SEHNR, CDR2 FQNEAQ (reference sequence). There are 13 residues in the CDR3.

The rearrangement joins TRBV15 to TRBJ2-1, with D perhaps matching TRBD1 (7 bases). V dropped 0 bases and J dropped 8 bases, with 23 bases sitting between them. Looked up from germline, CDR1 is LNHNV and CDR2 is YYDKDF (reference sequence). This CDR3 is built from 18 residues. DNA for the CDR3: TGTGCCACCAGCAGAGACGGCCCGGGGGACACAGGGGTCTATGAGCAGTTCTTC. Encoded protein: CATSRDGPGDTGVYEQFF.

This chain joins TRBV9 and TRBJ2-1; 8 bases line up with TRBD1. The CDR3 has 14 residues. The ends lost 4 bases at V and 6 bases at J; junction bases unmatched: 6. CDR1 SGDLS and CDR2 YYNGEE come from the germline V gene. CDR3 residues: CASSPGGAGNEQFF. The CDR3 DNA follows: TGTGCCAGCAGCCCAGGGGGCGCCGGCAATGAGCAGTTCTTC.

V usage is TRBV7-2 and J usage is TRBJ2-5; maybe TRBD1 (6 bases). The CDR3 covers 14 residues. Germline CDR1 SGHTA, CDR2 FQGNSA. The ends were cut back, 4 bases at V and 1 base at J, with 10 bases in the middle. The CDR3 sequence is CASSYQGGQETQYF. In nucleotides, the CDR3 is TGTGCCAGCAGCTACCAAGGGGGCCAAGAGACCCAGTACTTC.

V is TRBV6-6 and J is TRBJ2-5; 7 bases align to TRBD1. CDR1 is MNHNY and CDR2 is SVGAGI in the germline V gene (reference sequence). Unmatched junction bases numbered 14, after V lost 5 bases and J lost 5 bases. CDR3 length: 16 residues. CDR3 sequence reads: CASSASGTAQGETQYF. CDR3 nucleotides: TGTGCCAGCAGTGCCTCCGGGACCGCACAGGGGGAGACCCAGTACTTC.

CDR3: CASSLSMAGGFGNEQFF. As DNA, the CDR3 is TGTGCCAGCAGTTTATCGATGGCAGGGGGCTTCGGTAATGAGCAGTTCTTC. The chain joins TRBV27 to TRBJ2-1, with 8 bases that match TRBD1. The CDR3 loop spans 17 amino acids. CDR1 and CDR2 from the germline V gene are MNHEY and SMNVEV (reference sequence). V lost 0 bases, J lost 7 bases, and 11 bases stayed unmatched.

The rearrangement links TRBV28 to TRBJ1-2; D unresolved. CDR3 size: 16 residues. Germline assignment: CDR1 MDHEN and CDR2 SYDVKM. V gave up 3 bases and J gave up 2 bases, with 16 bases separating them. CDR3 sequence reads: CASSLGSRTRNYGYTF. In nucleotides, the CDR3 is TGTGCCAGCAGTTTGGGTTCCAGGACTCGAAACTATGGCTACACCTTC.

This clone occurred once. This rearrangement joins TRBV2 to TRBJ1-2; 9 nucleotides match TRBD1. CDR3 size: 15 residues. V dropped 7 bases and J dropped 7; count of bases not matched to a gene: 13. CDR1 and CDR2 (germline): SNHLY, FYNNEI. CDR3 amino acids: CASTPRVQGAGGYTF. In nucleotides, the CDR3 is TGTGCCAGCACCCCCAGGGTACAGGGGGCGGGTGGCTACACCTTC.

This chain connects TRBV15 to TRBJ2-1; 9 bases are a match to TRBD1. The CDR3 has 14 residues. From germline, CDR1 is LNHNV and CDR2 YYDKDF (reference sequence). With 4 bases clipped from V and 3 bases from J, the junction kept 1 base outside the gene matches. CDR3 residues: CATSTGQGYNEQFF. In DNA, the CDR3 is TGTGCCACCAGCACGGGACAGGGCTACAATGAGCAGTTCTTC.